This T cell receptor (beta chain) comes out of a study of tumor and adjacent non-tumor tissue in lung cancer (dated by TCRdb to 2016 to 2019). Concerning the study at large: Of the cohort, eleven to twelve patients had adenocarcinoma, 2 had squamous cell carcinoma and 1 had small cell lung cancer. Among the 15 or so patients, ages ranged from roughly 30 to 76 years, some ten were men and 5 were women, and disease was TNM stage I to III. Sequencing generated a total of roughly 130 million productive TCRbeta reads, averaging approximately 3.8 million reads per sample. The study compared bulk TCRbeta repertoires from lung tumor tissue and matched distant non-tumor lung tissue of more than 12 lung cancer patients. TCRbeta CDR3 sequencing was performed on 25 to 35 paired specimens, with one tumor sample and one normal lung sample collected per patient.

RNA was extracted from bulk unsorted tissue and checked for quality with a NanoDrop ND-1000 and an Agilent 2100. Donors were newly diagnosed lung cancer patients admitted for thoracic surgery in China between August and November 2014, without prior chemotherapy. The study excluded patients who had received radiotherapy or chemotherapy before or who had another cancer at the same time. Pieces of surgical tissue measuring roughly 1-2 cm3 were kept in RNAlater solution and stored at -80 degrees C until use. Overall study outcomes, separate from this receptor: Significantly higher TCR diversity (inverse Simpson) was observed in tumor tissue than in normal lung tissue (around 460 vs 160, P = 0.0075, Mann-Whitney U test). The methods do not name the sequencing platform or mention unique molecular identifiers. Younger patients had significantly higher TCR diversity, and higher tumor TCR diversity was associated with shorter overall and disease-free survival. A significantly larger cumulative share of the repertoire was made up by the top 100 clones in normal lung than in tumor tissue. With only around 15 patients in the cohort, the authors noted that larger samples and more detailed clinical data are needed. Peripheral blood was not sequenced, so blood TCRbeta repertoires were not examined in the lung cancer patients of the study.

The library was generated by multiplex PCR. The reads were generated on an Illumina HiSeq 2500. Following protocols modified from ARM-PCR, the researchers constructed TCRbeta libraries through three rounds of nested PCR with primers (Table S4). Before sequencing, PCR products of 200-500 bp were cut from the gel and purified using the QIAquick gel extraction kit. The study's own analysis went as follows. Trimmomatic was used to clean the reads, FLASH merged the cleaned reads into complete CDR3 sequences, and MiTCR assigned the sequences to V(D)J germline segments. Clonal diversity was computed as the inverse Simpson's index with VDJtools. A read counted as productive if the sequence was in-frame and lacked a premature stop codon. Using fastp trimming at Q25 and MiXCR clonotype assembly, TCRdb reanalyzed the public sequencing data and kept in-frame beta chains. Each record represents a unique CDR3 protein, reported with the most common genes and DNA among its rows. These V and J calls originate from TCRdb's pipeline instead of the authors' own analysis. This sample gives 120,000 or so distinct CDR3 sequences in total; roughly 67% of them show up just once. The ten largest clones capture around 13% of the sample.

According to the germline V gene, CDR1 reads SGHNT and CDR2 reads YENEEA. From cysteine to phenylalanine, the CDR3 is 13 amino acids long. Here the CDR3 DNA is all that survives: 39 bases in frame from base 1. V loses 5 bases of germline sequence and J loses 2 bases, and the interval between the two ends is 10 bases. There are many counts of this clonotype. It lacks a known antigen. No clone much larger than this one lies a single base away; base qualities are absent. The rearranged segments are TRBV11-3 and TRBJ2-7, with a tentative D gene TRBD2 over 5 matching bases. This sequence originates from a man aged 25-40 years with non-small cell lung cancer. The sample was lung tumor tissue. CDR3 protein: CASSPGFTYEQYF. In nucleotides, the sequence is TGTGCCAGCAGCCCGGGGTTCACCTACGAGCAGTACTTC. With the portions outside the CDR3 filled from the reference TRBV11-3 and TRBJ2-7 genes, the complete variable region becomes EAGVVQSPRYKIIEKKQPVAFWCNPISGHNTLYWYLQNLGQGPELLIRYENEEAVDDSQLPKDRFSAERLKGVDSTLKIQPAELGDSAVYLCASSPGFTYEQYFGPGTRLTVT.